These 10 T cell receptor beta chains were sequenced from one sample in a study of post-analysis software for immune sequencing data. General study findings and limits: The study found TRBV5-6, TRBV5-1 and TRBV20-1 among a handful of TRBV segments more frequent in patients than controls.

Antigen specificity for these receptors is unknown. Every TCR beta cDNA library bore unique molecular identifiers. TCRdb re-analysed the PCR reads in MiXCR, keeping a single row per CDR3 protein. The data hold more than 450,000 distinct CDR3 sequences, with 44% observed a single time. Source material: blood. The origin of the receptors is a girl aged 10-17 years with multiple sclerosis.

Comments on this clonotype: A much larger clone lies one base from this, so it may be a read error. The chain joins TRBV7-6 to TRBJ2-4; perhaps TRBD1 as D (5 bases). This CDR3 contains 14 residues. With 1 base removed from V and 13 bases from J, the gap between germline ends came to 17 bases. Germline-derived CDR1 and CDR2 are SGHVS and FNYEAQ. The CDR3 region has the DNA TGTGCCAGCAGCTTAGACACAGGTTCCTACAAGCAGTACTTC. It codes for CASSLDTGSYKQYF.

V gene TRBV20-1 combines with J gene TRBJ1-2; tentatively, D is TRBD1 (6 bases). Trimming took 2 bases from V and 8 from J, leaving 18 bases between them. Per the germline V gene, CDR1 is DFQATT and CDR2 is SNEGSKA (reference sequence). The CDR3 is 14 amino acids. Written as DNA, the CDR3 is TGCAGTGCTAGACCCCCCAGGGGAGTCAGGGGCTACACCTTC. It yields the protein CSARPPRGVRGYTF.

CDR3: CASSLADYEQYF. The CDR3, as DNA: TGTGCCAGCAGCTTGGCCGACTACGAGCAGTACTTC. The rearrangement links TRBV5-6 to TRBJ2-7; unclear D gene. With 0 bases removed from V and 3 bases from J, the gap between germline ends came to 4 bases. This CDR3 has 12 residues. Germline V CDR1 and CDR2: SGHDT, YYEEEE.

The rearrangement uses TRBV3-1 and TRBJ1-5; D gene uncertain. The germline CDR1 and CDR2 sequences are LGHDT and YNNKEL (reference sequence). The CDR3 covers 14 residues. V lost 1 base to trimming and J lost 10 bases, with 14 bases between them. The CDR3 DNA sequence: TGTGCCAGCAGCCAAGGGTCCCCGGCATCACCCCAGCATTTT. Translation gives CASSQGSPASPQHF.

V usage is TRBV7-9 and J usage is TRBJ2-1; 9 bases are a match to TRBD2. Germline V gene data show CDR1 as SEHNR and CDR2 as FQNEAQ (reference sequence). This CDR3 contains 14 residues. The CDR3 DNA is TGTGTCTTAGCGGGAGTAAAACCATACAATGAGCAGTTCTTC. Protein sequence: CVLAGVKPYNEQFF.

Only a few counts were recorded for this clonotype. The V and J genes are TRBV5-5 and TRBJ2-1, with D perhaps TRBD2 (6 bases). The germline V gene has CDR1 SGHKS and CDR2 YYEKEE (reference sequence). The CDR3 runs to 15 residues. V shed 4 bases and J shed 0 bases, with 11 bases lying between them. CDR3 DNA sequence: TGTGCCAGCAGCCGGGACTCGGTCTCCTACAATGAGCAGTTCTTC. This translates into CASSRDSVSYNEQFF. Complete variable domain (other parts from reference TRBV5-5 and TRBJ2-1): DAGVTQSPTHLIKTRGQQVTLRCSPISGHKSVSWYQQVLGQGPQFIFQYYEKEERGRGNFPDRFSARQFPNYSSELNVNALLLGDSALYLCASSRDSVSYNEQFFGPGTRLTVL.

The chain is built from TRBV10-3 and TRBJ1-1, with 8 nucleotides matching TRBD1. J lost 5 bases, V lost 0 bases, and 8 bases had no gene match. Germline V gene sequence: CDR1 ENHRY, CDR2 SYGVKD. The CDR3 is 16 residues long. In nucleotides, the CDR3 is TGTGCCATCAGTGAGTCGAGGAGACAGGGGTTTACTGAAGCTTTCTTT. Translating it yields CAISESRRQGFTEAFF.

The rearrangement uses TRBV7-2 and TRBJ1-5; D gene uncertain. Trimming shortened V by 5 bases and J by 4 bases, and 21 bases separated the two germline ends. Germline CDR1 and CDR2: SGHTA and FQGNSA. CDR3 length equals 17 residues. The CDR3 region has the DNA TGTGCCAGCAGCCTGGCGGCAGGAGGTGATCCGAATCAGCCCCAGCATTTT. Translated, it gives CASSLAAGGDPNQPQHF. Supplemented by reference TRBV7-2 and TRBJ1-5, the full variable domain reads GAGVSQSPSNKVTEKGKDVELRCDPISGHTALYWYRQSLGQGLEFLIYFQGNSAPDKSGLPSDRFSAERTGGSVSTLTIQRTQQEDSAVYLCASSLAAGGDPNQPQHFGDGTRLSIL.

The chain recombines TRBV10-2 with TRBJ2-3; D uncertain. This CDR3 spans 12 amino acids. With 6 bases removed from V and 5 bases from J, the gap between germline ends came to 9 bases. Germline V lookup: CDR1 WSHSY, CDR2 SAAADI. CDR3 DNA: TGCGCCAGCAGCTTCATGCTAGATACGCAGTATTTT. Protein sequence: CASSFMLDTQYF.

The rearrangement joins TRBV5-6 to TRBJ2-1; D possibly corresponds to TRBD1 (6 bases). From germline, CDR1 is SGHDT and CDR2 YYEEEE. The CDR3 extends over 16 amino acids. V was cut by 3 bases and J by 1 base, with 14 bases left in between. CDR3 region: CASSYMQGSSYNEQFF. CDR3 nucleotide sequence: TGTGCCAGCAGCTACATGCAGGGGAGTTCCTACAATGAGCAGTTCTTC.